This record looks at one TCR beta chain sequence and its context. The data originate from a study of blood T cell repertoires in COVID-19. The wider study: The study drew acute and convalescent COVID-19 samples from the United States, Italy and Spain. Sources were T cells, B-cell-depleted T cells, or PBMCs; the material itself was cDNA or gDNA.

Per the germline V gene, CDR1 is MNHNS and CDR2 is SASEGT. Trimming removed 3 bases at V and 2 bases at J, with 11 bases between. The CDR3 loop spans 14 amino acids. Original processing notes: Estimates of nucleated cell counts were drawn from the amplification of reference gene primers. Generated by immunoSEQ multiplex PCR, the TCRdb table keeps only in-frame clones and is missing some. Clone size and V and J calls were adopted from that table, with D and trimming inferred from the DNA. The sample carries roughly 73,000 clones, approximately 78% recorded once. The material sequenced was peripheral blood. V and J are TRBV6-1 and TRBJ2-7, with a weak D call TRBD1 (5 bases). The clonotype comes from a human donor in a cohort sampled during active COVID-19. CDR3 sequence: CASSEQGSTYEQYF. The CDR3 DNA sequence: TGTGCCAGCAGTGAGCAGGGTTCTACCTACGAGCAGTACTTC.